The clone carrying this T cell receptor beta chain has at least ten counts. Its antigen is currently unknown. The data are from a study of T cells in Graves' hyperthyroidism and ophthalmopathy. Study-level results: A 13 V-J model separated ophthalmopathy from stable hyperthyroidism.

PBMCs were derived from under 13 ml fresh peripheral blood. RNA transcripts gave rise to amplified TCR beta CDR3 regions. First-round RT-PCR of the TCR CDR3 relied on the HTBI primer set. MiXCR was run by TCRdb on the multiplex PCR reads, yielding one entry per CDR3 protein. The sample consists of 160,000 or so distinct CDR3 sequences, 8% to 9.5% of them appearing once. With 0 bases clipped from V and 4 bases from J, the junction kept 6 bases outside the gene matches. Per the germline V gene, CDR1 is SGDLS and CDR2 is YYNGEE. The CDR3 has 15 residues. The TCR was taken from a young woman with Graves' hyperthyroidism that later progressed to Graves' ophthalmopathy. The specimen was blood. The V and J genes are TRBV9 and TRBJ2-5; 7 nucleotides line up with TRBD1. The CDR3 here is CASSVETGMGETQYF. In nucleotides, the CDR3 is TGTGCCAGCAGCGTAGAGACAGGGATGGGAGAGACCCAGTACTTC.